This T cell receptor beta chain was obtained from a study of shared clonotypes between healthy human individuals. The protocol was immunoSEQ multiplex PCR, while the TCRdb copy is restricted to in-frame clones and leaves out a portion. The profile shows some 380,000 clones, about 96% of them singletons. The germline V gene has CDR1 LNHDA and CDR2 SQIVND (reference sequence). The CDR3 runs 13 residues. Trimming took 7 bases from V and 3 from J; bases not matched to a gene: 2. The CD8 memory sample joined CD45RO+ cells and CCR7-negative CD45RA+ cells. This clone was seen once. The sample consisted of memory CD8+ T cells sorted from blood. The subset: CD45RO+ cells pooled with CCR7-negative TemRA cells. The chain is built from TRBV19 and TRBJ2-7; 11 bases fit TRBD1. This sequence was found in a man aged 25-45 years in good health. CDR3 nucleotide sequence: TGTGCCAGTATGGGGACAGGGGGCTACGAGCAGTACTTC. Translation gives CASMGTGGYEQYF.